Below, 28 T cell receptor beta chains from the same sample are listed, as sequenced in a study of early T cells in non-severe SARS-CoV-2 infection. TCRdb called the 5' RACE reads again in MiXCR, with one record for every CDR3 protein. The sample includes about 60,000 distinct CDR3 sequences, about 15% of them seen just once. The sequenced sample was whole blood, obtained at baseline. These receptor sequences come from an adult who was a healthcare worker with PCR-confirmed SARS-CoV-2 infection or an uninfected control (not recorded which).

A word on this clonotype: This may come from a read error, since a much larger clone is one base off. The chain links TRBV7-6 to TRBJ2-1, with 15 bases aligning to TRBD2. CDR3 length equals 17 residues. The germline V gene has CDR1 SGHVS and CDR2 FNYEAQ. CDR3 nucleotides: TGTGCCGGCAGTCCTCCGCCGGGACTAGCGGGAGGTTATGAGCAGTTCTTC. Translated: CAGSPPPGLAGGYEQFF. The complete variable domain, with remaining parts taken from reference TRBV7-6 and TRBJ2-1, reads GAGVSQSPRYKVTKRGQDVALRCDPISGHVSLYWYRQALGQGPEFLTYFNYEAQQDKSGLPNDRFSAERPEGSISTLTIQRTEQRDSAMYRCAGSPPPGLAGGYEQFFGPGTRLTVL.

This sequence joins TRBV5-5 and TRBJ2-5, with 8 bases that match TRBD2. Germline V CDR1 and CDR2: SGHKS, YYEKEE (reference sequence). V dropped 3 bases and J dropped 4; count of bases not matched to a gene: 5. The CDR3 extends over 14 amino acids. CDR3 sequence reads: CASSSEAGVETQYF. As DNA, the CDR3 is TGTGCCAGCAGCTCCGAAGCGGGAGTAGAGACCCAGTACTTC. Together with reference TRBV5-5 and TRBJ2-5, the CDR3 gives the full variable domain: DAGVTQSPTHLIKTRGQQVTLRCSPISGHKSVSWYQQVLGQGPQFIFQYYEKEERGRGNFPDRFSARQFPNYSSELNVNALLLGDSALYLCASSSEAGVETQYFGPGTRLLVL.

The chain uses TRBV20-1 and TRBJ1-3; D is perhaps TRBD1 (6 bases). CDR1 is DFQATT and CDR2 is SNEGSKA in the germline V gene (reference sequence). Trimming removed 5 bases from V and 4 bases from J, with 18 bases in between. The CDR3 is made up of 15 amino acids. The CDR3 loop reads CSAARGLGAGNTIYF. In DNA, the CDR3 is TGCAGTGCTGCCCGGGGATTGGGGGCAGGAAACACCATATATTTT.

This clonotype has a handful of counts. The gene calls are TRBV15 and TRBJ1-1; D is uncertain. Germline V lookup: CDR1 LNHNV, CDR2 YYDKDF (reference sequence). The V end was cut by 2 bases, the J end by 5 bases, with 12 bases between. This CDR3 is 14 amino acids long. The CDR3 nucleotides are TGTGCCACCAGCAGAACCCCATGGGAGACTGAAGCTTTCTTT. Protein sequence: CATSRTPWETEAFF.

CDR3 loop: CATSGELAKNIQYF. The CDR3 DNA reads as TGTGCCACCTCAGGAGAACTAGCCAAAAACATTCAGTACTTC. The gene calls are TRBV7-9 and TRBJ2-4; D gene unclear. Germline V gene lookup returns CDR1 SEHNR and CDR2 FQNEAQ (reference sequence). V was shortened by 10 bases and J by 0 bases, with 13 bases between the two germline ends. The CDR3 sequence is 14 residues long.

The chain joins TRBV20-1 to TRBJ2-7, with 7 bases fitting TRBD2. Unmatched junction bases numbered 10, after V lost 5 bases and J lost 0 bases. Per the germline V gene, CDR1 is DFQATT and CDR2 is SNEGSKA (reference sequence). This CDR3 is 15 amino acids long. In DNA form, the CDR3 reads TGCAGTGCTCCAACGCCGGGACTACTCTCCTACGAGCAGTACTTC. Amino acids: CSAPTPGLLSYEQYF.

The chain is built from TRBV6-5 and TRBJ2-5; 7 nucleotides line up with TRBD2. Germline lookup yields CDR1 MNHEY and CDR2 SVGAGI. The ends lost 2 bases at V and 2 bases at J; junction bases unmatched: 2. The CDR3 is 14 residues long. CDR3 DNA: TGTGCCAGCAGTTACGCTAGCGGACAAGAGACCCAGTACTTC. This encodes CASSYASGQETQYF.

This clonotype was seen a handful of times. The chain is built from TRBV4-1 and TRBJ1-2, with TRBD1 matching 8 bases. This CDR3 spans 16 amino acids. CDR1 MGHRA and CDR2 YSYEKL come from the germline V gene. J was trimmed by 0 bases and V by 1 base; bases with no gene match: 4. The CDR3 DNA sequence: TGCGCCAGCAGCCAAGGACAGGGGCCCACTAACTATGGCTACACCTTC. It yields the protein CASSQGQGPTNYGYTF.

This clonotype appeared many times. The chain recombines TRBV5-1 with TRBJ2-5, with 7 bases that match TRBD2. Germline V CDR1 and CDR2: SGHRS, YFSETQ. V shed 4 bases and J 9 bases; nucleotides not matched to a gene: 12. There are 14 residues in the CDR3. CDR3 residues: CASSMNGGAGAQYF. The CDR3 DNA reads TGCGCCAGCAGCATGAATGGCGGGGCGGGGGCCCAGTACTTC.

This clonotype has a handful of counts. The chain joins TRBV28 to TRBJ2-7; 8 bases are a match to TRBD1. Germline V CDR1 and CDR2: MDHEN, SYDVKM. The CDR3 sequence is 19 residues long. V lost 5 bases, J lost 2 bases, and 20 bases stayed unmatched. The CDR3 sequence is CASSPSTGDPTWIAYEQYF. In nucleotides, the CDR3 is TGTGCCAGCAGTCCTTCGACAGGGGATCCTACTTGGATAGCCTACGAGCAGTACTTC. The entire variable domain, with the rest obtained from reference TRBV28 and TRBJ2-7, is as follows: DVKVTQSSRYLVKRTGEKVFLECVQDMDHENMFWYRQDPGLGLRLIYFSYDVKMKEKGDIPEGYSVSREKKERFSLILESASTNQTSMYLCASSPSTGDPTWIAYEQYFGPGTRLTVT.

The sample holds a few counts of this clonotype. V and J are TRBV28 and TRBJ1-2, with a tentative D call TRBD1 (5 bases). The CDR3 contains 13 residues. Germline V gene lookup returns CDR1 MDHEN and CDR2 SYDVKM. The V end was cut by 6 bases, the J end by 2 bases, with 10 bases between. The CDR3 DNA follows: TGTGCCAGCAGCAGACAGTTAAACTATGGCTACACCTTC. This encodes CASSRQLNYGYTF.

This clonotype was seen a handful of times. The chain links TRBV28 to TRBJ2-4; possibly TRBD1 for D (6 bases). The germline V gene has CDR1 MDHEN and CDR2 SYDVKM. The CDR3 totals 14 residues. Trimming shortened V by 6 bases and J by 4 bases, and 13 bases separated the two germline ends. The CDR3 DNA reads TGTGCCAGCAGACAGGGACAAGCTAAAAACATTCAGTACTTC. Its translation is CASRQGQAKNIQYF.

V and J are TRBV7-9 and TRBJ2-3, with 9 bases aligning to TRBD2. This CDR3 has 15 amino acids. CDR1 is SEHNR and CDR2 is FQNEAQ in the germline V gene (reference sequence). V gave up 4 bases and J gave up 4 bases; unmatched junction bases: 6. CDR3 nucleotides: TGTGCCAGCAGCTCTAGCGGGGCAGGCCCAGATACGCAGTATTTT. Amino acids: CASSSSGAGPDTQYF.

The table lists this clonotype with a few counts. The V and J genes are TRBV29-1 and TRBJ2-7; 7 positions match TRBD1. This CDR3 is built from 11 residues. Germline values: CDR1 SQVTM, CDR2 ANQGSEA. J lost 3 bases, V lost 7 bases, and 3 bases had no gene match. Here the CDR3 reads CSGGQDYEQYF. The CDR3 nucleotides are TGCAGCGGTGGACAGGACTACGAGCAGTACTTC.

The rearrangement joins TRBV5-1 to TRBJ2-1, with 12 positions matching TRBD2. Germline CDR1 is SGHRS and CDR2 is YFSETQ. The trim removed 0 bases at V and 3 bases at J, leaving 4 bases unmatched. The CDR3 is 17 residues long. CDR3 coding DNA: TGCGCCAGCAGCTTGGGGACTAGCGGGACTTACTACAATGAGCAGTTCTTC. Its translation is CASSLGTSGTYYNEQFF.

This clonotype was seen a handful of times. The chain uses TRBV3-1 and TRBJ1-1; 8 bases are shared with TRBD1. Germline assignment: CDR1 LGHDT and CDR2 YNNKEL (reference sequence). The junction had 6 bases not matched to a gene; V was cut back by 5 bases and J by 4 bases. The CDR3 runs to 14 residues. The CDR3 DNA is TGTGCCAGCAGCTCAGGGGGCGCGGGCACTGAAGCTTTCTTT. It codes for CASSSGGAGTEAFF.

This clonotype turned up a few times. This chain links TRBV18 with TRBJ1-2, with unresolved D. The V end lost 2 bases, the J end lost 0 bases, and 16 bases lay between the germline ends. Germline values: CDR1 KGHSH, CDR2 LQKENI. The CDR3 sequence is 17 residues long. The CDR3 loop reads CASSPVDAQATNYGYTF. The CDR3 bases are TGTGCCAGCTCACCAGTGGACGCCCAGGCCACTAACTATGGCTACACCTTC.

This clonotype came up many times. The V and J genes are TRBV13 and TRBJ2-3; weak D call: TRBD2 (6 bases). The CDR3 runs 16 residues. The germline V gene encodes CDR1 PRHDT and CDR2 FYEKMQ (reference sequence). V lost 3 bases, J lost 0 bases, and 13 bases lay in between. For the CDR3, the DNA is TGTGCCAGCAGCTTCCGACCGGGACTCAGCACAGATACGCAGTATTTT. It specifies CASSFRPGLSTDTQYF. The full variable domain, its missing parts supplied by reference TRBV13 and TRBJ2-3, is AAGVIQSPRHLIKEKRETATLKCYPIPRHDTVYWYQQGPGQDPQFLISFYEKMQSDKGSIPDRFSAQQFSDYHSELNMSSLELGDSALYFCASSFRPGLSTDTQYFGPGTRLTVL.

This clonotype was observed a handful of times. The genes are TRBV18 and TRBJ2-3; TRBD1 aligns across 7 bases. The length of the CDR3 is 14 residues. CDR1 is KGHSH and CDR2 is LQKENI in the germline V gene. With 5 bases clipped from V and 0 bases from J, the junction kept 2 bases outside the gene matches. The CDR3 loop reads CASSAQGSTDTQYF. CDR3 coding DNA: TGTGCCAGCTCAGCACAGGGGAGCACAGATACGCAGTATTTT.

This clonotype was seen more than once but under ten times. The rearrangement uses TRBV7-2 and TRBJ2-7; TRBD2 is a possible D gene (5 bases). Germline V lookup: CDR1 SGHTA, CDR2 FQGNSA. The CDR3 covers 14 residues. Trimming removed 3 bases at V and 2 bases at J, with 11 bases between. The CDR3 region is CASSFAGPTYEQYF. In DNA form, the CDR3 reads TGTGCCAGCAGCTTTGCGGGCCCGACCTACGAGCAGTACTTC.

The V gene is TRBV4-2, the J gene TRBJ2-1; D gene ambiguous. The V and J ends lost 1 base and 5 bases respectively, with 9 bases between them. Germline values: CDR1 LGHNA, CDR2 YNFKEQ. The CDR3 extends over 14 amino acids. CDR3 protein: CASSQAGYHNEQFF. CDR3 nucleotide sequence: TGTGCCAGCAGCCAAGCGGGCTACCACAATGAGCAGTTCTTC.

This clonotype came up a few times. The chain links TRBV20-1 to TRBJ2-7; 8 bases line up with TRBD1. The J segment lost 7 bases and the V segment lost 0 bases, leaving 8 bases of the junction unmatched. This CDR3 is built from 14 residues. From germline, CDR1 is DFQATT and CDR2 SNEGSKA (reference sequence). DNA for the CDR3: TGCAGTGCTAGAGACTCGGACAGGGTAGAAGAGCAGTACTTC. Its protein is CSARDSDRVEEQYF.

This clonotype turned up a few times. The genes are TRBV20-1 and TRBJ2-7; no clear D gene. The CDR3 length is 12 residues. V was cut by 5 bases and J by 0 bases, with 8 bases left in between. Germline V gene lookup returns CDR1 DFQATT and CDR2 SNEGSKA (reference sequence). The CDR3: CSASAPSYEQYF. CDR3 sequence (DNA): TGCAGTGCTTCTGCCCCCTCCTACGAGCAGTACTTC.

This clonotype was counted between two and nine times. CDR3 DNA: TGTGCCAGCAGCCGAAAATACGAAACCTACGAGCAGTACTTC. This sequence encodes CASSRKYETYEQYF. This chain connects TRBV11-3 to TRBJ2-7; D is undetermined. Germline V lookup: CDR1 SGHNT, CDR2 YENEEA. The CDR3 sequence is 14 residues long. V lost 5 bases to trimming and J lost 2 bases, with 13 bases between them.

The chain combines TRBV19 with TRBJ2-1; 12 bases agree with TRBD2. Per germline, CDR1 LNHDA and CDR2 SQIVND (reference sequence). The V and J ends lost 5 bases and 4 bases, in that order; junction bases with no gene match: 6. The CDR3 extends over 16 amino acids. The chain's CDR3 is CASSRLAGERYNEQFF. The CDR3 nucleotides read TGTGCCAGTAGTCGACTAGCGGGGGAGCGGTACAATGAGCAGTTCTTC. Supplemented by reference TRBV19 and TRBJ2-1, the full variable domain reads DGGITQSPKYLFRKEGQNVTLSCEQNLNHDAMYWYRQDPGQGLRLIYYSQIVNDFQKGDIAEGYSVSREKKESFPLTVTSAQKNPTAFYLCASSRLAGERYNEQFFGPGTRLTVL.

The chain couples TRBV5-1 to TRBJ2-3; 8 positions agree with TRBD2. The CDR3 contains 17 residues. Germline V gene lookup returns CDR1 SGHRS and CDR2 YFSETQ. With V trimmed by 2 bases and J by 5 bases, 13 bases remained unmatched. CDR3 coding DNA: TGCGCCAGCAGCTTTTACGGGAGGGCCGGAATTGGAGATACGCAGTATTTT. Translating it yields CASSFYGRAGIGDTQYF.

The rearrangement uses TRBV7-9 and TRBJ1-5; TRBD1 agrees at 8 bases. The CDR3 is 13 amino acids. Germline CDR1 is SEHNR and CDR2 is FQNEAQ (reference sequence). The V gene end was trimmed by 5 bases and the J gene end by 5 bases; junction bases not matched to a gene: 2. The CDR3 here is CASSVQGDQPQHF. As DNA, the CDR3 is TGTGCCAGCAGCGTACAGGGGGATCAGCCCCAGCATTTT.

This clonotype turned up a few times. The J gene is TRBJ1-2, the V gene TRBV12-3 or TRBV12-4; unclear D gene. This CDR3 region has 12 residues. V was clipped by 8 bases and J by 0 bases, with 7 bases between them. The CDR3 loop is CASRGSNYGYTF. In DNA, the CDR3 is TGTGCCAGCCGCGGTTCTAACTATGGCTACACCTTC.